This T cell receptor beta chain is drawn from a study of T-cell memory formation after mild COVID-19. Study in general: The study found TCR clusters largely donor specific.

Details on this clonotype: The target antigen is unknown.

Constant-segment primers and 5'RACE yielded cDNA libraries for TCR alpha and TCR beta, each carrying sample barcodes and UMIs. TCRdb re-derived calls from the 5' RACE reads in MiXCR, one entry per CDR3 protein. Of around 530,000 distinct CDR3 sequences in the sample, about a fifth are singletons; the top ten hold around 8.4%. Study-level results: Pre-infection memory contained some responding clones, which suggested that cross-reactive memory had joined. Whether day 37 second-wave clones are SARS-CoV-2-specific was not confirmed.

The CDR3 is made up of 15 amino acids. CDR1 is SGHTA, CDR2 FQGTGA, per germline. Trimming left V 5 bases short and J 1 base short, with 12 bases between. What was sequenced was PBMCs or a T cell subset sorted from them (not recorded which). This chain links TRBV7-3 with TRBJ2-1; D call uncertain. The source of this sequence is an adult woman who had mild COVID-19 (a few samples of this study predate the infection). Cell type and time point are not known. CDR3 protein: CASSRSEPSYNEQFF. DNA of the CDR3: TGTGCCAGCAGCCGGTCTGAGCCTTCCTACAATGAGCAGTTCTTC.